This TCR beta chain is from a study of blood T cell repertoires in COVID-19. Across the study: From the United States, Italy and Spain came samples of acute and convalescent COVID-19. In each case, the material was cDNA or gDNA derived from T cells, B-cell-depleted T cells, or PBMCs.

Original data processing: Reference gene primers were amplified, and this amplification served to estimate nucleated cell counts. Sequencing used immunoSEQ multiplex PCR; TCRdb keeps in-frame clones, though not all of them. From that table come the V and J calls and clone size; the DNA was used to work out D and trimming. The data contain 45,000 to 55,000 clones, roughly 83% of them singletons. V lost 6 bases to trimming and J lost 3 bases, with 11 bases between them. Germline CDR1 SNHLY, CDR2 FYNNEI. This CDR3 region has 13 residues. The genes are TRBV2 and TRBJ1-1; a possible D gene is TRBD1 (5 bases). Sequenced input: peripheral blood. The receptor comes from a human donor in a cohort sampled during active COVID-19. CDR3 sequence (DNA): TGTGCCAGCAGCACAGGCGAGGACACTGAAGCTTTCTTT. Its protein is CASSTGEDTEAFF.